Below, 16 T cell receptor beta chains from the same sample are listed, as sequenced in a study of cytomegalovirus exposure and HLA in healthy donors. The assay was immunoSEQ multiplex PCR, and TCRdb's table has in-frame clones only and misses some. The data hold 50,000 to 65,000 clones, with 90% to 97% observed a single time. Sequencing was carried out using PBMCs. Receptor source: a woman aged 18-29 years in good health and CMV-seronegative.

The genes are TRBV20-1 and TRBJ1-1; TRBD1 might be the D (6 bases). V dropped 3 bases and J dropped 9 bases, with 11 bases sitting between them. The CDR3 length is 11 residues. Germline CDR1 reads DFQATT; CDR2 reads SNEGSKA (reference sequence). CDR3 in DNA: TGCAGTGCTAGGCGACAGGAACAAGCTTTCTTT. This gives the protein CSARRQEQAFF.

V and J are TRBV7-2 and TRBJ2-7, with TRBD2 matching over 9 bases. Germline CDR1 is SGHTA and CDR2 is FQGNSA. The CDR3 is 14 amino acids. V lost 5 bases, J lost 1 base, and 3 bases stayed unmatched. The CDR3 loop is CASSPLAGSYEQYF. As DNA, the CDR3 is TGTGCCAGCAGCCCGCTAGCGGGGTCCTACGAGCAGTACTTC.

The chain uses TRBV11-3 and TRBJ2-1, with D uncertain. CDR1 is SGHNT, CDR2 YENEEA, per germline. Trimming cost V 0 bases and J 4 bases, with 4 bases left between them. There are 13 residues in the CDR3. CDR3 sequence: CASSLDEYNEQFF. The CDR3 region has the DNA TGTGCCAGCAGCTTAGATGAGTACAATGAGCAGTTCTTC.

This rearrangement joins TRBV15 to TRBJ1-2; D uncertain. The CDR3 has 16 amino acids. Germline CDR1 reads LNHNV; CDR2 reads YYDKDF (reference sequence). Trimming pared 0 bases from V and 4 bases from J, leaving 15 bases between. CDR3 loop: CATSRDPEGRRYGYTF. The CDR3, as DNA: TGTGCCACCAGCAGAGATCCGGAGGGCCGCCGCTATGGCTACACCTTC.

This clone showed up just once. This sequence joins TRBV5-1 and TRBJ2-7, with TRBD1 as a possible D gene (8 bases). The V end lost 0 bases, the J end lost 6 bases, and 25 bases lay between the germline ends. CDR3 size: 18 residues. Germline V gene lookup returns CDR1 SGHRS and CDR2 YFSETQ. CDR3 amino acids: CASSLVGGTTGVMGEQYF. As DNA, the CDR3 is TGCGCCAGCAGCTTGGTGGGGGGGACGACAGGGGTTATGGGCGAGCAGTACTTC.

Here the CDR3 reads CASSVAGGYVYEQYF. CDR3 sequence (DNA): TGTGCCAGCAGCGTAGCGGGAGGGTACGTCTACGAGCAGTACTTC. The rearrangement joins TRBV9 to TRBJ2-7; 8 bases fit TRBD2. Germline V lookup: CDR1 SGDLS, CDR2 YYNGEE. The CDR3 sequence is 15 residues long. Trimming took 0 bases from V and 3 from J; bases not matched to a gene: 5.

The V call is TRBV7-9, the J call TRBJ2-3, with TRBD1 identical over 8 bases. Germline V gene sequence: CDR1 SEHNR, CDR2 FQNEAQ (reference sequence). CDR3 size: 16 residues. Trimming at V came to 7 bases and at J to 6 bases, leaving 15 bases not matched to a gene. In DNA form, the CDR3 reads TGTGCCAGCAACTCTCGTACCAGGGGGCTGTTCGATACGCAGTATTTT. Residues: CASNSRTRGLFDTQYF. The complete variable domain, with remaining parts taken from reference TRBV7-9 and TRBJ2-3, reads DTGVSQNPRHKITKRGQNVTFRCDPISEHNRLYWYRQTLGQGPEFLTYFQNEAQLEKSRLLSDRFSAERPKGSFSTLEIQRTEQGDSAMYLCASNSRTRGLFDTQYFGPGTRLTVL.

This clone appeared once. The chain has TRBV28 and TRBJ1-1, with D possibly TRBD1 on 6 matching bases. Per the germline V gene, CDR1 is MDHEN and CDR2 is SYDVKM. CDR3 size: 15 residues. V lost 6 bases and J lost 4, with 18 bases in between. The CDR3 coding sequence is TGTGCCAGCAGCGAGTCGGGGGGGCGCGTCACTGAAGCTTTCTTT. Encoded protein: CASSESGGRVTEAFF.

CDR3 nucleotides: TGCGCCAGCAGCCAAGACGCCCACATCTACGGGGGAACCACAGATACGCAGTATTTT. Amino acids: CASSQDAHIYGGTTDTQYF. The rearrangement uses TRBV4-3 and TRBJ2-3; D might be TRBD2 (6 bases). The CDR3 length is 19 residues. In germline, CDR1 is LGHNA, CDR2 YSLEER. Between the trimmed V and J ends, which lost 0 bases and 2 bases, there was a span of 21 bases.

The J gene is TRBJ2-7, the V gene TRBV10-3; perhaps TRBD2 as D (5 bases). Per germline, CDR1 ENHRY and CDR2 SYGVKD. The CDR3 has 13 amino acids. Between the trimmed V and J ends, which lost 7 bases and 6 bases, there was a span of 16 bases. The CDR3: CAINSVRGGEQYF. CDR3 bases: TGTGCCATCAACTCCGTCCGGGGTGGCGAGCAGTACTTC.

V usage is TRBV7-9 and J usage is TRBJ1-2; D remains ambiguous. CDR1 is SEHNR and CDR2 is FQNEAQ in the germline V gene (reference sequence). The CDR3 runs to 16 residues. Trimming removed 5 bases from V and 0 bases from J, with 16 bases in between. The CDR3 protein is CASSRGQAQANYGYTF. The DNA of the CDR3 is TGTGCCAGCAGCCGCGGGCAGGCACAAGCTAACTATGGCTACACCTTC.

The rearrangement links TRBV19 to TRBJ1-3, with unresolved D. There are 17 residues in the CDR3. Trimming removed 4 bases from V and 0 bases from J, with 16 bases in between. Per germline, CDR1 LNHDA and CDR2 SQIVND (reference sequence). The CDR3 DNA reads TGTGCCAGTAGTACCCGACACTTCACCCTCTCTGGAAACACCATATATTTT. Its translation is CASSTRHFTLSGNTIYF. The complete variable domain, with remaining parts taken from reference TRBV19 and TRBJ1-3, reads DGGITQSPKYLFRKEGQNVTLSCEQNLNHDAMYWYRQDPGQGLRLIYYSQIVNDFQKGDIAEGYSVSREKKESFPLTVTSAQKNPTAFYLCASSTRHFTLSGNTIYFGEGSWLTVV.

The rearrangement uses TRBV20-1 and TRBJ2-1; 8 nucleotides align to TRBD2. Unmatched junction bases numbered 11, after V lost 6 bases and J lost 16 bases. The CDR3 sequence is 11 residues long. In germline, CDR1 is DFQATT, CDR2 SNEGSKA (reference sequence). The chain's CDR3 is CSAPSGTSYFF. The CDR3 DNA reads TGCAGTGCCCCGTCCGGGACTAGTTACTTCTTC.

The sample holds one count of this clone. The chain joins TRBV11-3 to TRBJ2-3, with D perhaps TRBD1 (5 bases). V gave up 5 bases and J gave up 0 bases, with 9 bases separating them. The length of the CDR3 is 14 residues. Germline-derived CDR1 and CDR2 are SGHNT and YENEEA. This CDR3 reads CASSGAASTDTQYF. The DNA of the CDR3 is TGTGCCAGCAGCGGGGCGGCTAGCACAGATACGCAGTATTTT.

The rearrangement links TRBV10-1 to TRBJ2-7; 8 nucleotides align to TRBD1. CDR1 is WNHNN, CDR2 SYGVQD, per germline (reference sequence). CDR3 length: 12 residues. V lost 4 bases to trimming and J lost 4 bases; unmatched junction nucleotides: 0. CDR3 bases: TGCGCCAGCAGTGGGACAGGGTACGAGCAGTACTTC. Protein product: CASSGTGYEQYF.

The chain is built from TRBV28 and TRBJ1-2; D gene unclear. The germline V gene has CDR1 MDHEN and CDR2 SYDVKM. V was clipped by 10 bases and J by 6 bases, with 18 bases between them. There are 13 residues in the CDR3. The CDR3 DNA sequence: TGTGCCATTTCTCCGAACGTGGGAGATGGCTACACCTTC. It specifies CAISPNVGDGYTF.